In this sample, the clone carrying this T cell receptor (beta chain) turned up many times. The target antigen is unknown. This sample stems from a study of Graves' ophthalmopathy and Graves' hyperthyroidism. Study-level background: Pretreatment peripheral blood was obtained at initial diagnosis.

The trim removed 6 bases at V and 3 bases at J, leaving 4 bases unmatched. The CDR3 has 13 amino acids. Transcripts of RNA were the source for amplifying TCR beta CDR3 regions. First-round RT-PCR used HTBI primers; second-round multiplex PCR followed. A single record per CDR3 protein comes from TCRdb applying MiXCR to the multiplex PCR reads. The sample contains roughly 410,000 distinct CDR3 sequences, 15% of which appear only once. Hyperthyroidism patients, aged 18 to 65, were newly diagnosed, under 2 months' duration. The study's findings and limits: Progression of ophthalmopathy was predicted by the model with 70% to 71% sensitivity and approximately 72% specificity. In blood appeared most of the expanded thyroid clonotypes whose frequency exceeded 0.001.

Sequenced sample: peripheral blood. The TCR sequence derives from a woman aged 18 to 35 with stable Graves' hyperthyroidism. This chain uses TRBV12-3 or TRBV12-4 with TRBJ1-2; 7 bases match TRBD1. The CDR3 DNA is TGTGCCAGCAGACGGACAGGCTACTATGGCTACACCTTC. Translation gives CASRRTGYYGYTF.